This TCR beta chain derives from a study of shared clonotypes between healthy human individuals. Broader study findings: Rarefaction showed sorted-subset sequencing was incomplete despite large depth. Generally, naive subsets came out with larger estimated richness than memory subsets.

In this sample, this clone turned up a few times. Antigen specificity is unknown. Profiled with immunoSEQ multiplex PCR; TCRdb holds only in-frame clones, not every one. The table has roughly 2.2 million clones, under 95% seen once. CD45RA-negative memory and CD45RA+ naive subsets were split from the CD4+ cells. Sequences were obtained from naive CD4+ T cells from PBMCs. The subset is: CD45RA+ positively selected. This TCR was recovered from a man aged 18 to 29 in good health. Some clones in this sample may be carry-over from other donors' samples.

The CDR3 nucleotides read TGTGCCAGCAGTGACTCGGCAGTTCCTAACACTGAAGCTTTCTTT. This gives the protein CASSDSAVPNTEAFF. The chain carries TRBV2 and TRBJ1-1; D not resolved. This CDR3 is built from 15 residues. V was cut by 3 bases and J by 2 bases, with 13 bases left in between. The germline V gene encodes CDR1 SNHLY and CDR2 FYNNEI.